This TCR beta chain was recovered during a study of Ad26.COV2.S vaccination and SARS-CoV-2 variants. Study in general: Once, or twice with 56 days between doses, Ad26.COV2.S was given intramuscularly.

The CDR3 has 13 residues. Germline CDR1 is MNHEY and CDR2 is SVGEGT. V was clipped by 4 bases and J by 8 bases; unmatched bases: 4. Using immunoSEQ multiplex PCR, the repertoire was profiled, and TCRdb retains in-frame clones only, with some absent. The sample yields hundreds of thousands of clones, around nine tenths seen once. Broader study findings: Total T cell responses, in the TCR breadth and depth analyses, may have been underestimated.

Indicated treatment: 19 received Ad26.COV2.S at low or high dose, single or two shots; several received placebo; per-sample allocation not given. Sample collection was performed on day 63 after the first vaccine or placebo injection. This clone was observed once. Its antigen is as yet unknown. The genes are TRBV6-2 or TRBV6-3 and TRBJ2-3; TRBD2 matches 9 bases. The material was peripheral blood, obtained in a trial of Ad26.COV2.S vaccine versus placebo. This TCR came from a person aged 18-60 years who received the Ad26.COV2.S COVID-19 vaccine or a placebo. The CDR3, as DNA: TGTGCCAGCAGTTTAGCGGGGGTGGTTACGCAGTATTTT. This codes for CASSLAGVVTQYF.